Presented here are 32 T cell receptor beta chains from one specimen sequenced in a study of T cells in women clearing cervical HPV infection (dated by TCRdb to the late 2010s). The method behind the library was the immunoSEQ multiplex PCR assay. Not all clones reach the TCRdb copy of this immuneACCESS table, which keeps in-frame sequences only. Checked studies attribute under half of the gap to unresolved V genes and leave the rest unexplained. The sample table includes around 22,000 clones. The ten largest account for about 12% of the sample. The source material was blood buffy coat. Receptor source: a woman between 18 and 70 years old with a cervical HPV16 infection that either progressed to CIN3+ or cleared (not recorded which).

Partial CDR3 DNA: TGCAGTGCGGGGTCGGGACTATCTGACTCCTACGAG. Translation: CSAGSGLSDSYE. The full CDR3 protein reads CSAGSGLSDSYEQYF. The J gene is TRBJ2-7, the V gene TRBV20-1; 7 bases match TRBD2. Sequencing ends 3 residues short of the CDR3 end; the germline J gene provides the rest. The germline V gene has CDR1 DFQATT and CDR2 SNEGSKA (reference sequence). The CDR3 has 15 amino acids. V shed 6 bases and J 0 bases; nucleotides not matched to a gene: 11.

Concerning this clone itself: The CDR3 goes on 3 residues after the read ends, and that part is filled in from the germline J gene. V is TRBV4-2 and J is TRBJ2-3; 8 positions match TRBD1. CDR3 size: 18 residues. The V gene end was trimmed by 4 bases and the J gene end by 0 bases; junction bases not matched to a gene: 12. Looked up from germline, CDR1 is LGHNA and CDR2 is YNFKEQ. Partial CDR3 DNA: TGTGCCAGCAGCCCCCCTTTCCGACAGGGGCGAAGCACAGATACG. Translation gives CASSPPFRQGRSTDT. The whole CDR3 reads CASSPPFRQGRSTDTQYF.

Turning to this clone: The CDR3 end is not reached by the read, which stops 3 residues before it; the germline J gene fills it in. The chain is built from TRBV7-2 and TRBJ1-1; D is unclear. V shed 5 bases and J shed 0 bases, with 10 bases lying between them. CDR3 length: 14 amino acids. From germline, CDR1 is SGHTA and CDR2 FQGNSA. The CDR3 loop is CASSPVTVNTEAFF. CDR3 bases read: TGTGCCAGCAGCCCCGTCACGGTGAACACTGAA.

With regard to this clone: The CDR3 end is not reached by the read, which stops 3 residues before it; the germline J gene fills it in. The rearrangement joins TRBV5-1 to TRBJ2-5, with a possible D match to TRBD1 (6 bases). The CDR3 loop spans 15 amino acids. Germline V lookup: CDR1 SGHRS, CDR2 YFSETQ. Trimming took 4 bases from V and 1 from J, leaving 14 bases between them. This chain's CDR3 is CASSGGLTFQETQYF. The sequenced CDR3 bases are TGCGCCAGCAGCGGGGGCCTCACCTTCCAAGAGACC. Combining the CDR3 with reference TRBV5-1 and TRBJ2-5 gives the whole variable domain KAGVTQTPRYLIKTRGQQVTLSCSPISGHRSVSWYQQTPGQGLQFLFEYFSETQRNKGNFPGRFSGRQFSNSRSEMNVSTLELGDSALYLCASSGGLTFQETQYFGPGTRLLVL.

As concerns this clone: The read gets to within 3 residues of the CDR3 end, and the germline J gene fills in the rest. The rearrangement joins TRBV11-2 to TRBJ1-1, with 8 bases identical to TRBD1. The CDR3 length is 15 residues. Germline-derived CDR1 and CDR2 are SGHAT and FQNNGV. Trimming at V came to 5 bases and at J to 4 bases, leaving 9 bases not matched to a gene. The CDR3 spells CASSPVQGGLTEAFF. Partial CDR3 DNA: TGTGCCAGCAGCCCGGTACAGGGGGGCCTCACTGAA. Drawing the rest from reference TRBV11-2 and TRBJ1-1, the complete variable domain is EAGVAQSPRYKIIEKRQSVAFWCNPISGHATLYWYQQILGQGPKLLIQFQNNGVVDDSQLPKDRFSAERLKGVDSTLKIQPAKLEDSAVYLCASSPVQGGLTEAFFGQGTRLTVV.

The CDR3 bases that were read are TGTGCCAGCAGTTACTCAAGTAGCGGGAGTCAAGATACC. Encoded protein: CASSYSSSGSQDT. The CDR3, in full, reads CASSYSSSGSQDTYTF. The chain uses TRBV6-2 or TRBV6-3 and TRBJ1-2, with D uncertain. The read comes to an end 3 residues before the CDR3 does, leaving the germline J gene to fill in the end. The CDR3 has 16 amino acids. The germline V gene has CDR1 MNHEY and CDR2 SVGEGT.

Of note for this clone: Read coverage stops 3 residues before the CDR3 terminus; the germline J gene supplies the remainder. The chain joins TRBV10-3 to TRBJ1-2, with 10 nucleotides matching TRBD1. CDR1 is ENHRY, CDR2 SYGVKD, per germline. There are 13 residues in the CDR3. Trimming at V came to 10 bases and at J to 2 bases, leaving 4 bases not matched to a gene. The sequenced CDR3 bases are TGTGCCACGCAGGGACAGGGGAACTATGGC. The encoded protein is CATQGQGNYG. The full-length CDR3 reads as CATQGQGNYGYTF.

Notes on this clone: The read ends 3 residues shy of where the CDR3 ends; the end is completed using the germline J gene. This chain connects TRBV6-1 to TRBJ2-3; the D gene is possibly TRBD1 (6 bases). V was pared by 0 bases and J by 1 base, with 17 bases between. The CDR3 covers 18 residues. Germline assignment: CDR1 MNHNS and CDR2 SASEGT. CDR3 DNA, as far as it was read: TGTGCCAGCAGTGAAGCCGCCAGGGGCAGGATTGGCACAGATACG. Its protein product is CASSEAARGRIGTDT. The full-length CDR3 reads as CASSEAARGRIGTDTQYF.

A word on this clone: Coverage ceases 3 residues before the CDR3 finishes, and the germline J gene fills in the end. The chain recombines TRBV20-1 with TRBJ1-2, with D maybe TRBD1 (6 bases). CDR3 length: 15 amino acids. CDR1 and CDR2 (germline): DFQATT, SNEGSKA (reference sequence). V was shortened by 3 bases and J by 0 bases, with 14 bases between the two germline ends. This CDR3 reads CSASGTRWTNYGYTF. CDR3 DNA (partial): TGCAGTGCTAGCGGGACACGCTGGACTAACTATGGC.

As concerns this clone: Read data end 3 residues before the CDR3 end; the end is taken from the germline J gene. The chain carries TRBV7-8 and TRBJ1-4; the match to TRBD1 covers 8 bases. Germline CDR1 reads SGHVS; CDR2 reads FQNEAQ. This CDR3 is built from 14 residues. CDR3 loop: CASSLGQGNSPLFF. The covered CDR3 bases are TGTGCCAGCAGCTTAGGACAGGGGAATTCACCA.

Details on this clone: Its ends do not fully match the called genes, so a read error is possible. Read coverage stops 3 residues before the CDR3 terminus; the germline J gene supplies the remainder. Distinct nucleotide sequences in the sample also encode this CDR3. The chain recombines TRBV30 with TRBJ1-3; the D gene is possibly TRBD1 (5 bases). This CDR3 region has 13 residues. Germline CDR1 is GTSNPN and CDR2 is SVGIG (reference sequence). This CDR3 is CAWSAPDRDTIYF. The part of the CDR3 DNA that was read is TGTGCCTGGAGTGCTCCCGACAGAGACACG.

As concerns this clone: Sequencing ends 3 residues short of the CDR3 end; the germline J gene provides the rest. This chain uses TRBV7-9 with TRBJ2-4; 7 bases are shared with TRBD1. Germline V gene lookup returns CDR1 SEHNR and CDR2 FQNEAQ (reference sequence). The CDR3 loop spans 13 amino acids. CDR3 protein: CASSLRTGDGQYF. The DNA read from the CDR3 is TGTGCCAGCAGCTTAAGGACAGGTGATGGT. The complete variable domain, with remaining parts taken from reference TRBV7-9 and TRBJ2-4, reads DTGVSQNPRHKITKRGQNVTFRCDPISEHNRLYWYRQTLGQGPEFLTYFQNEAQLEKSRLLSDRFSAERPKGSFSTLEIQRTEQGDSAMYLCASSLRTGDGQYFGAGTRLSVL.

Points on this clone: The CDR3 is cut off 3 residues early in the read; its end comes from the germline J gene. The chain uses TRBV19 and TRBJ1-2; 8 bases are a match to TRBD1. The CDR3 is made up of 14 amino acids. Germline loops: CDR1 LNHDA, CDR2 SQIVND (reference sequence). The chain's CDR3 is CASTPTGVGKDYTF. The CDR3 DNA, read in part, is TGTGCCAGTACCCCGACAGGGGTCGGAAAAGAC.

Concerning this clone itself: Sequencing ends 3 residues short of the CDR3 end; the germline J gene provides the rest. The chain is built from TRBV6-1 and TRBJ1-2, with no clear D. The CDR3 consists of 15 residues. CDR1 and CDR2 (germline): MNHNS, SASEGT. The covered CDR3 bases are TGTGCCAGCAGTGGGCGACTAGTTAGCACAGATACC. This codes for CASSGRLVSTDT. The entire CDR3 protein reads CASSGRLVSTDTYTF.

In regard to this clone: Sequencing ends 3 residues short of the CDR3 end; the germline J gene provides the rest. The chain recombines TRBV7-8 with TRBJ1-1; a possible D gene is TRBD1 (6 bases). Germline V CDR1 and CDR2: SGHVS, FQNEAQ. V shed 5 bases and J shed 6 bases, with 13 bases lying between them. The CDR3 covers 13 residues. Incomplete CDR3 DNA: TGTGCCAGCAGCCCACCGGCAGGGGCTGAA. Translated, it gives CASSPPAGAE. The complete CDR3 sequence is CASSPPAGAEAFF. Full variable domain (remainder filled in from reference TRBV7-8 and TRBJ1-1): GAGVSQSPRYKVAKRGQDVALRCDPISGHVSLFWYQQALGQGPEFLTYFQNEAQLDKSGLPSDRFFAERPEGSVSTLKIQRTQQEDSAVYLCASSPPAGAEAFFGQGTRLTVV.

A note on this clone: The read is 3 residues too short to cover the CDR3 end, so that end is filled in from the germline J gene. This chain links TRBV10-3 with TRBJ1-6; D gene uncertain. The CDR3 has 12 amino acids. The V gene's germline CDR1 is ENHRY and CDR2 SYGVKD. With 3 bases removed from V and 5 bases from J, the gap between germline ends came to 2 bases. CDR3 amino acids: CAISDNNSPLHF. The part of the CDR3 DNA that was read is TGTGCCATCAGTGATAATAATTCACCC.

Concerning this clone: The CDR3 extends 3 residues past the end of the read, so its final part is completed from the germline J gene. This chain connects TRBV19 to TRBJ2-2, with D possibly matching TRBD2 (5 bases). The CDR3 runs 15 residues. Germline values: CDR1 LNHDA, CDR2 SQIVND (reference sequence). The sequenced part of the CDR3 DNA is TGTGCCAGTAGTAGAGAGGGCGTCATAAATGAAAAG. This sequence encodes CASSREGVINEK. The whole CDR3 reads CASSREGVINEKLFF.

Remarks on this clone: The observed sequence ends 3 residues before the CDR3 terminus, with the missing tail filled in from the germline J gene. V gene TRBV5-1 combines with J gene TRBJ2-3; perhaps TRBD1 as D (5 bases). V lost 4 bases, J lost 3 bases, and 18 bases lay in between. The germline V gene has CDR1 SGHRS and CDR2 YFSETQ. This CDR3 contains 16 residues. The CDR3 DNA, read in part, is TGCGCCAGCAGCGAAAGGCCGGACACACAGACAGATACG. Amino acids: CASSERPDTQTDT. The CDR3 in full is CASSERPDTQTDTQYF. Variable domain in full (rest from reference TRBV5-1 and TRBJ2-3): KAGVTQTPRYLIKTRGQQVTLSCSPISGHRSVSWYQQTPGQGLQFLFEYFSETQRNKGNFPGRFSGRQFSNSRSEMNVSTLELGDSALYLCASSERPDTQTDTQYFGPGTRLTVL.

In the case of this clone: The CDR3 goes on 3 residues after the read ends, and that part is filled in from the germline J gene. The chain is built from TRBV18 and TRBJ2-7; 8 bases are shared with TRBD2. V trimming: 2 bases; J trimming: 6 bases; junction bases outside the gene matches: 9. Germline V gene data show CDR1 as KGHSH and CDR2 as LQKENI. This CDR3 is 15 amino acids long. The sequenced CDR3 bases are TGTGCCAGCTCACCAACGGGGGGGGAGGCCCTCGAG. Translating gives CASSPTGGEALE. The whole CDR3 protein reads CASSPTGGEALEQYF.

Comments on this clone: With the read ending 3 residues before the CDR3 end, the germline J gene is used to fill in that end. The rearrangement uses TRBV2 and TRBJ1-1, with D possibly TRBD1 on 5 matching bases. The length of the CDR3 is 15 residues. V was shortened by 3 bases and J by 1 base, with 12 bases between the two germline ends. Germline V gene lookup returns CDR1 SNHLY and CDR2 FYNNEI. CDR3 amino acids: CASSDAGNKNTEAFF. The covered CDR3 bases are TGTGCCAGCAGTGATGCAGGGAACAAGAACACTGAA. The full variable domain, completed using reference TRBV2 and TRBJ1-1, is EPEVTQTPSHQVTQMGQEVILRCVPISNHLYFYWYRQILGQKVEFLVSFYNNEISEKSEIFDDQFSVERPDGSNFTLKIRSTKLEDSAMYFCASSDAGNKNTEAFFGQGTRLTVV.

Points on this clone: The sequence runs out 3 residues before the end of the CDR3; the remainder is reconstructed from the germline J gene. V and J are TRBV2 and TRBJ1-2, with a possible D match to TRBD1 (6 bases). V gave up 4 bases and J gave up 7 bases, with 16 bases separating them. This CDR3 is 14 amino acids long. Looked up from germline, CDR1 is SNHLY and CDR2 is FYNNEI. CDR3: CASSGILQGGGYTF. The CDR3 bases that were read are TGTGCCAGCAGTGGGATATTACAGGGAGGTGGC. Drawing the rest from reference TRBV2 and TRBJ1-2, the complete variable domain is EPEVTQTPSHQVTQMGQEVILRCVPISNHLYFYWYRQILGQKVEFLVSFYNNEISEKSEIFDDQFSVERPDGSNFTLKIRSTKLEDSAMYFCASSGILQGGGYTFGSGTRLTVV.

Comment on this clone: The DNA ends 3 residues before the CDR3 does, and the rest of the CDR3 is filled in from the germline J gene. V usage is TRBV18 and J usage is TRBJ2-4, with 7 bases lining up with TRBD1. The CDR3 covers 14 residues. Germline V gives CDR1 KGHSH, CDR2 LQKENI. The CDR3 spells CASSPGTDNYGQYF. The DNA read from the CDR3 is TGTGCCAGCTCGCCCGGGACAGATAACTATGGT.

A word on this clone: The DNA ends 3 residues before the CDR3 does, and the rest of the CDR3 is filled in from the germline J gene. This sequence joins TRBV7-2 and TRBJ1-2; D not certain. Per the germline V gene, CDR1 is SGHTA and CDR2 is FQGNSA. V shed 4 bases and J shed 7 bases, with 13 bases lying between them. This CDR3 is built from 13 residues. Here the CDR3 reads CASSSLGESGYTF. The CDR3 bases that were read are TGTGCCAGCAGCTCCCTCGGGGAGTCTGGC.

Comments on this clone: Read sequence stops 3 residues before the CDR3 end, and the germline J gene provides the missing end. The rearrangement joins TRBV19 to TRBJ1-6; possibly TRBD1 for D (6 bases). CDR1 and CDR2 (germline): LNHDA, SQIVND (reference sequence). The CDR3 is made up of 14 amino acids. V was clipped by 4 bases and J by 10 bases, with 14 bases between them. CDR3 sequence: CASSTGGRRSPLHF. The CDR3 bases that were read are TGTGCCAGTAGTACGGGGGGGCGCAGATCACCC.

About this clone itself: The read gets to within 3 residues of the CDR3 end, and the germline J gene fills in the rest. The chain couples TRBV7-9 to TRBJ1-2; the D gene is possibly TRBD1 (5 bases). Germline CDR1 and CDR2: SEHNR and FQNEAQ (reference sequence). The CDR3 runs to 14 residues. CDR3 DNA, as far as it was read: TGTGCCAGCAGCTTATGGGTGTCGACAGATACC. Translating it yields CASSLWVSTDT. The CDR3 in its entirety is CASSLWVSTDTYTF. Full variable domain (outside the CDR3, taken from reference TRBV7-9 and TRBJ1-2): DTGVSQNPRHKITKRGQNVTFRCDPISEHNRLYWYRQTLGQGPEFLTYFQNEAQLEKSRLLSDRFSAERPKGSFSTLEIQRTEQGDSAMYLCASSLWVSTDTYTFGSGTRLTVV.

Concerning this clone itself: The sequenced fragment ends 3 residues before the CDR3 boundary, so the rest is inferred from the germline J gene. This chain links TRBV6-2 or TRBV6-3 with TRBJ2-3; weak D call: TRBD1 (6 bases). The length of the CDR3 is 12 residues. Germline CDR1 and CDR2: MNHEY and SVGEGT. This CDR3 is CASSDRNQPQYF. The CDR3 bases that were read are TGTGCCAGCAGCGACAGGAATCAGCCG.

Comment on this clone: The read terminates 3 residues before the CDR3 end, so the remaining end is supplied by the germline J gene. The rearrangement uses TRBV7-9 and TRBJ2-4; maybe TRBD2 (5 bases). The V gene's germline CDR1 is SEHNR and CDR2 FQNEAQ (reference sequence). This CDR3 is built from 13 residues. CDR3 region: CASSLGASEGQYF. Incomplete CDR3 DNA: TGTGCCAGCAGCTTAGGGGCCTCTGAGGGT.

Details on this clone: With the read ending 3 residues before the CDR3 end, the germline J gene is used to fill in that end. The chain is built from TRBV7-6 and TRBJ1-2; D remains unclear. Germline V gives CDR1 SGHVS, CDR2 FNYEAQ. The CDR3 sequence is 15 residues long. The CDR3 sequence: CASSLTSGVRNDYTF. The sequenced part of the CDR3 DNA is TGTGCCAGCAGCTTAACTAGCGGGGTCAGAAATGAC.

As concerns this clone: With the read ending 3 residues before the CDR3 end, the germline J gene is used to fill in that end. V and J are TRBV6-2 or TRBV6-3 and TRBJ2-7; D is ambiguous. Germline V lookup: CDR1 MNHEY, CDR2 SVGEGT. This CDR3 has 15 residues. Between the trimmed V and J ends, which lost 2 bases and 0 bases, there was a span of 11 bases. The CDR3 sequence is CASSYGLSSSYEQYF. CDR3 DNA, as far as it was read: TGTGCCAGCAGTTACGGCTTATCGAGCTCCTACGAG.

CDR3 loop: CASSLTGLDGADTYTF. CDR3 DNA, as far as it was read: TGTGCCAGCAGCTTAACGGGACTAGATGGGGCAGATACC. The chain carries TRBV7-3 and TRBJ1-2; D is possibly TRBD1 (5 bases). Read data end 3 residues before the CDR3 end; the end is taken from the germline J gene. The CDR3 runs to 16 residues. Per germline, CDR1 SGHTA and CDR2 FQGTGA.

Comments on this clone: The CDR3 is cut off 3 residues early in the read; its end comes from the germline J gene. The chain is built from TRBV9 and TRBJ1-1, with unresolved D. This CDR3 is built from 12 residues. The germline V gene encodes CDR1 SGDLS and CDR2 YYNGEE. Between the trimmed V and J ends, which lost 2 bases and 1 base, there was a span of 3 bases. CDR3 loop: CASSVANTEAFF. The sequenced CDR3 bases are TGTGCCAGCAGCGTGGCGAACACTGAA.

About this clone: The CDR3 end lies 3 residues beyond the end of the read and is filled in from the germline J gene. V usage is TRBV2 and J usage is TRBJ2-1, with 7 nucleotides matching TRBD2. The CDR3 has 14 residues. In germline, CDR1 is SNHLY, CDR2 FYNNEI. V dropped 4 bases and J dropped 9; count of bases not matched to a gene: 9. CDR3 DNA (partial): TGTGCCAGCAGTGTTGGGAGCGGGGTCGGTGAG. This sequence encodes CASSVGSGVGE. The entire CDR3 is CASSVGSGVGEQFF.